The rows below give T cell receptor beta chains drawn from one sample of a study of OX40 agonist ivuxolimab in advanced cancers. Profiling relied on immunoSEQ multiplex PCR, and the TCRdb table lists in-frame clones only, not all of them. Of some 46,000 clones listed, around 90% were seen once; the top ten hold around 20%. The source was CD4+ or CD8+ T cells sorted from blood, collected in a trial of the OX40 agonist ivuxolimab. The receptors derive from an adult with an advanced solid tumor such as melanoma, head and neck, liver or kidney cancer. The CDR3 runs from the conserved cysteine through the conserved F or W. A D gene is named only where the DNA matches it firmly. Clone size is stated in some rows and not others, as once, few, many or a class when expanded.

clone_size,d_call,j_call,v_call,cdr3_nt,cdr3_aa
.,TRBD1,TRBJ1-1,TRBV29-1,TGCAGCGTTGGGGGGACAGGGGAGACTGAAGCTTTCTTT,CSVGGTGETEAFF
.,TRBD1,TRBJ2-7,TRBV7-7,TGTGCCAGCAGCCACGGGACAGGGGACGAGCAGTACTTC,CASSHGTGDEQYF
.,.,TRBJ1-2,TRBV6-6,TGTGCCAGCAGTTACTCACAGGACATCTATGGCTACACCTTC,CASSYSQDIYGYTF
.,.,TRBJ1-5,TRBV19,TGTGCCAGTAGTCTTGACAGAAATAGCAATCAGCCCCAGCATTTT,CASSLDRNSNQPQHF
.,.,TRBJ2-1,TRBV4-3,TGCGCCAGCAGCGATGCTTGGCGGAGCTCCTACAATGAGCAGTTCTTC,CASSDAWRSSYNEQFF
.,.,TRBJ1-5,TRBV9,TGTGCCAGCAGCCCAGTAAGCAATCAGCCCCAGCATTTT,CASSPVSNQPQHF
.,TRBD2,TRBJ2-5,TRBV15,TGTGCCACCAGCAGAGGTGGGACTAGCGGGGACCAAGAGACCCAGTACTTC,CATSRGGTSGDQETQYF
.,.,TRBJ1-5,TRBV2,TGTGCCAGCAGTGAAGGGCAGGGGAATCAGCCCCAGCATTTT,CASSEGQGNQPQHF
.,TRBD1,TRBJ1-5,TRBV27,TGTGCCAGCAGTTCGACAGGGAGCAATCAGCCCCAGCATTTT,CASSSTGSNQPQHF
.,.,TRBJ1-4,TRBV10-2,TGCGCCAGCAGTGAGCTAGTGACGTATGAAAAACTGTTTTTT,CASSELVTYEKLFF
.,TRBD1,TRBJ1-2,TRBV25-1,TGTGCCAGCAGTGATTTGACAGGGGATTACTATGGCTACACCTTC,CASSDLTGDYYGYTF
.,.,TRBJ1-3,TRBV10-3,TGTGCCATCAGTAATGACAAGACAGACTCTGGAAACACCATATATTTT,CAISNDKTDSGNTIYF
.,TRBD2,TRBJ2-1,TRBV6-5,TGTGCCAGCAGTTACGCGGGCGGGGGGGCGGATGAGCAGTTCTTC,CASSYAGGGADEQFF
.,TRBD2,TRBJ2-3,TRBV18,TGTGCCAGCTCACCACGTGGGGAGGGCTCAGATACGCAGTATTTT,CASSPRGEGSDTQYF
.,.,TRBJ1-3,TRBV14,TGTGCCAGCAGCCATGGTTCGCTCTCTGGAAACACCATATATTTT,CASSHGSLSGNTIYF
few,.,TRBJ1-2,TRBV19,TGTGCCAGTAGTATCCGACCCTATGGCTACACCTTC,CASSIRPYGYTF
.,TRBD2,TRBJ2-3,TRBV5-1,TGCGCCAGCAGCTTGGGACTAGCGGGTTACACAGATACGCAGTATTTT,CASSLGLAGYTDTQYF
once,.,TRBJ1-1,TRBV25-1,TGTGCCAGCAGTGAATTTTTGCTGGATGAAGCTTTCTTT,CASSEFLLDEAFF
.,.,TRBJ1-2,TRBV7-9,TGTGCCAGCAGCCTTGGGGACATTCAGCATGGCTACACCTTC,CASSLGDIQHGYTF
.,TRBD1,TRBJ2-5,TRBV28,TGTGCCAGCAAACTGGGACAGAGGATCCAAGAGACCCAGTACTTC,CASKLGQRIQETQYF
.,.,TRBJ2-5,TRBV29-1,TGCAGCGTTGAAGTCTTAGGGGACCAAGAGACCCAGTACTTC,CSVEVLGDQETQYF
once,.,TRBJ2-2,TRBV6-5,TGTGCCAGCAGTTACGGGCAGTACACCGGGGAGCTGTTTTTT,CASSYGQYTGELFF
.,.,TRBJ2-7,TRBV19,TGTGCCAGTAGTCTGGGAGCCAAGCAGTACTTC,CASSLGAKQYF
.,TRBD2,TRBJ2-1,TRBV7-6,TGTGCCAGCAGCTTAGAACTAGCGGGGGGCAATGAGCAGTTCTTC,CASSLELAGGNEQFF
.,TRBD1,TRBJ2-1,TRBV11-2,TGTGCCAGCAGGACAGGGGCCTACAATGAGCAGTTCTTC,CASRTGAYNEQFF
.,.,TRBJ2-7,TRBV7-2,TGTGCCAGCAGCTACGCAGGAGATCACGAGCAGTACTTC,CASSYAGDHEQYF
.,TRBD1,TRBJ2-7,TRBV9,TGTGCCAGCAGCTTCCGGGACAGAAGTATCTACGAGCAGTACTTC,CASSFRDRSIYEQYF
.,TRBD1,TRBJ1-4,TRBV28,TGTGCCAGCAGGGGGACAGGGGGCTACGAAAAACTGTTTTTT,CASRGTGGYEKLFF
once,.,TRBJ1-1,TRBV6-5,TGTGCCAGCAGTTGGGGAAGTGGGAACACTGAAGCTTTCTTT,CASSWGSGNTEAFF
.,.,TRBJ1-3,TRBV10-3,TGTGCCATCACCCCCACCCCCCAGGGTAGTGGAAACACCATATATTTT,CAITPTPQGSGNTIYF
.,TRBD1,TRBJ2-1,TRBV5-1,TGCGCCAGCACCGACAGGGGGGTTTACAATGAGCAGTTCTTC,CASTDRGVYNEQFF
.,.,TRBJ1-1,TRBV13,TGTGCCAGCAGCTTAGGCCGTAGGGGTTACTTGGGCACTGAAGCTTTCTTT,CASSLGRRGYLGTEAFF
.,.,TRBJ2-1,TRBV18,TGTGCCAGCTCACCACTTGGGAATGAGCAGTTCTTC,CASSPLGNEQFF
.,TRBD2,TRBJ2-3,TRBV5-1,TGCGCCAGCAGCTTTAGCGGGGGGGCAATCGCAGATACGCAGTATTTT,CASSFSGGAIADTQYF
.,TRBD1,TRBJ2-2,TRBV28,TGTGCCAGCAGTCCCGGACAGGCGAACACCGGGGAGCTGTTTTTT,CASSPGQANTGELFF
.,.,TRBJ2-7,TRBV5-6,TGTGCCAGCAGCTCTACAGGGTACGAGCAGTACTTC,CASSSTGYEQYF
.,.,TRBJ1-1,TRBV13,TGTGCCAGCAGCTTAGGAGGGGGTGAAGCTTTCTTT,CASSLGGGEAFF
.,TRBD1,TRBJ2-5,TRBV5-4,TGTGCCAGCAGCCCGGGACAGGGGGCGTGGGAGACCCAGTACTTC,CASSPGQGAWETQYF
.,.,TRBJ1-4,TRBV7-2,TGTGCCAGCAGCTTCACCTGGGACCCAAATGAAAAACTGTTTTTT,CASSFTWDPNEKLFF
.,.,TRBJ1-1,TRBV7-8,TGTGCCAGCAGCCTGACAGGCGGGCGGCCTGAAGCTTTCTTT,CASSLTGGRPEAFF
.,TRBD2,TRBJ2-7,TRBV7-9,TGTGCCAGCAGCTTAGGGCCGGGACTAGCGGGGGGAAGCTACGAGCAGTACTTC,CASSLGPGLAGGSYEQYF
.,.,TRBJ1-4,TRBV9,TGTGCCAGCAGCGTAGGGAGGGCACCCAGTGAAAAACTGTTTTTT,CASSVGRAPSEKLFF
.,.,TRBJ2-6,TRBV14,TGTGCCAGCAGCCAAGAAATTGAGACAGAAAGCTCTGGGGCCAACGTCCTGACTTTC,CASSQEIETESSGANVLTF
.,TRBD1,TRBJ1-4,TRBV28,TGTGCCAGCAGTTACCGGGACAGGGGGATTAATGAAAAACTGTTTTTT,CASSYRDRGINEKLFF
.,.,TRBJ1-5,TRBV5-1,TGCGCCAGCAGCTTGAACGGGGATAATCAGCCCCAGCATTTT,CASSLNGDNQPQHF
once,.,TRBJ1-1,TRBV7-2,TGTGCCAGCAGCTCCGGAGCGGGGGAAGCTTTCTTT,CASSSGAGEAFF
.,.,TRBJ1-1,TRBV10-1,TGCGCCAGCAGTCCGACCGGGGAGAACACTGAAGCTTTCTTT,CASSPTGENTEAFF
.,.,TRBJ2-2,TRBV28,TGTGCCAGCAGATCTGACTACGGGGAGCTGTTTTTT,CASRSDYGELFF
few,.,TRBJ2-2,TRBV28,TGTGCCAGCAGTTCTGAGGCCGGGGAGCTGTTTTTT,CASSSEAGELFF
.,TRBD2,TRBJ2-3,TRBV4-2,TGTGCCAGCAGCCAAGACGGGACTAGCCGCGTCACAGATACGCAGTATTTT,CASSQDGTSRVTDTQYF
.,.,TRBJ2-7,TRBV28,TGTGCCAGCAGTTTCGGGGGGCCTACCTACGAGCAGTACTTC,CASSFGGPTYEQYF